A selection of T cell receptor beta chains follows, all from one sample in a study of shared clonotypes between healthy human individuals. Using immunoSEQ multiplex PCR, the repertoire was profiled, and TCRdb retains in-frame clones only, with some absent. The top ten hold roughly 12% of the sample, which has about 490,000 clones, roughly 85% seen once. The sample consisted of PBMCs. These receptors were obtained from a woman aged 40 to 55 in good health. Some clones in this sample may be carry-over from other donors' samples. The CDR3 runs from the conserved cysteine through the conserved F or W. Each record gives: D gene, clone size, V gene, J gene, CDR3 DNA, CDR3 protein. The D gene is left open where the match is weak. The listing skips clone size in some rows; elsewhere it reads once, few, many or a size class.

d_call: NA; clone_size: NA; v_call: TRBV28; j_call: TRBJ2-5; cdr3_nt: TGTGCGATAAAAAACCCTATTAGGGGGGGAGGAGAGACCCAGTACTTC; cdr3_aa: CAIKNPIRGGGETQYF
d_call: NA; clone_size: NA; v_call: TRBV27; j_call: TRBJ1-4; cdr3_nt: TGTGCCAGCAGTTTAGGGGGGACTCTTAATGAAAAACTGTTTTTT; cdr3_aa: CASSLGGTLNEKLFF
d_call: NA; clone_size: once; v_call: TRBV27; j_call: TRBJ2-1; cdr3_nt: TGTGCCAGCAGTTTAATCGCCGTACACCCCTGGGGGGAGGACCCCTACAATGAGCAGTTCTTC; cdr3_aa: CASSLIAVHPWGEDPYNEQFF
d_call: TRBD1; clone_size: NA; v_call: TRBV15; j_call: TRBJ2-2; cdr3_nt: TGTGCCACCAGCAGATCAAGGGGAGTCAGGGGGTCAACCGGGGAGCTGTTTTTT; cdr3_aa: CATSRSRGVRGSTGELFF
d_call: TRBD2; clone_size: NA; v_call: TRBV15; j_call: TRBJ2-3; cdr3_nt: TGTGCCACCAGCAGAGCTAGCGGAGTCACAGATACGCAGTATTTT; cdr3_aa: CATSRASGVTDTQYF
d_call: TRBD2; clone_size: NA; v_call: TRBV10-3; j_call: TRBJ2-3; cdr3_nt: TGTGCCATCAGTGCCGGGAGGGGCGATACGCAGTATTTT; cdr3_aa: CAISAGRGDTQYF
d_call: NA; clone_size: few; v_call: TRBV18; j_call: TRBJ2-4; cdr3_nt: TGTGCCAGCTCACCGCTTTTGGGGGAGGCCATTCAGTACTTC; cdr3_aa: CASSPLLGEAIQYF
d_call: TRBD2; clone_size: NA; v_call: TRBV27; j_call: TRBJ2-7; cdr3_nt: TGTGCCAGCAGTTTTTGGGGGGGAGGGCCAGGTGGAAACTACGAGCAGTACTTC; cdr3_aa: CASSFWGGGPGGNYEQYF
d_call: NA; clone_size: once; v_call: TRBV11-2; j_call: TRBJ1-1; cdr3_nt: TGTGCCAGCAGCTTCAGTGAGAACACTGAAGCTTTCTTT; cdr3_aa: CASSFSENTEAFF
d_call: NA; clone_size: NA; v_call: TRBV11-2; j_call: TRBJ2-3; cdr3_nt: TGTGCCAGCAGCTTAGGGGTAGCGGAAATCACAGATACGCAGTATTTT; cdr3_aa: CASSLGVAEITDTQYF
d_call: NA; clone_size: few; v_call: TRBV5-4; j_call: TRBJ2-6; cdr3_nt: TGTGCCAGCAGCTTAGGCGGATTACCTGGGGCCAACGTCCTGACTTTC; cdr3_aa: CASSLGGLPGANVLTF
d_call: TRBD2; clone_size: NA; v_call: TRBV27; j_call: TRBJ2-1; cdr3_nt: TGTGCCAGCAGCTTAGCGGGAGGGCACAATGAGCAGTTCTTC; cdr3_aa: CASSLAGGHNEQFF
d_call: TRBD2; clone_size: once; v_call: TRBV7-9; j_call: TRBJ2-1; cdr3_nt: TGTGCCAGCAGCTTAGTGTTGGGACTAGCGAACGAGCAGTTCTTC; cdr3_aa: CASSLVLGLANEQFF
d_call: TRBD1; clone_size: NA; v_call: TRBV7-2; j_call: TRBJ2-7; cdr3_nt: TGTGCCAGCAGACGAACAGGGGGTCAGTCGGCCTACGAGCAGTACTTC; cdr3_aa: CASRRTGGQSAYEQYF
d_call: NA; clone_size: NA; v_call: TRBV19; j_call: TRBJ2-7; cdr3_nt: TGTGCCAGTAGTAGTAACGGAGGCTTCGCATACGAGCAGTACTTC; cdr3_aa: CASSSNGGFAYEQYF
d_call: NA; clone_size: NA; v_call: TRBV6-1; j_call: TRBJ1-5; cdr3_nt: TGTGCCAGCAGTGCCTTGTCGGGATATAGCAATCAGCCCCAGCATTTT; cdr3_aa: CASSALSGYSNQPQHF
d_call: NA; clone_size: NA; v_call: TRBV21-1; j_call: TRBJ1-1; cdr3_nt: TGTGCCAGCAGCAATTTGGCAAGGAGCACTGAAGCTTTCTTT; cdr3_aa: CASSNLARSTEAFF
d_call: TRBD2; clone_size: NA; v_call: TRBV28; j_call: TRBJ2-5; cdr3_nt: TGTGCCAGCAGTTTACAGCGGGAGTGGGGAGAGACCCAGTACTTC; cdr3_aa: CASSLQREWGETQYF
d_call: NA; clone_size: few; v_call: TRBV10-2; j_call: TRBJ1-6; cdr3_nt: TGCGCCAGCAGGGCAGGGGAGGGACTATGGAATTCACCCCTCCACTTT; cdr3_aa: CASRAGEGLWNSPLHF
d_call: NA; clone_size: NA; v_call: TRBV18; j_call: TRBJ2-2; cdr3_nt: TGTGCCAGCTCAGCCGAGCGGACCGGGGAGCTGTTTTTT; cdr3_aa: CASSAERTGELFF
d_call: NA; clone_size: NA; v_call: TRBV6-5; j_call: TRBJ2-5; cdr3_nt: TGTGCCAGCAGTTACTCAAGGGTGGAGACCCAGTACTTC; cdr3_aa: CASSYSRVETQYF
d_call: NA; clone_size: few; v_call: TRBV19; j_call: TRBJ1-2; cdr3_nt: TGTGCCAGTAGTATAGTAGGCAGGGAGAACTATGGCTACACCTTC; cdr3_aa: CASSIVGRENYGYTF
d_call: NA; clone_size: NA; v_call: TRBV5-1; j_call: TRBJ2-5; cdr3_nt: TGCGCCAGCAGTTCGATCCCGTTACAAGAGACCCAGTACTTC; cdr3_aa: CASSSIPLQETQYF
d_call: NA; clone_size: NA; v_call: TRBV10-3; j_call: TRBJ2-2; cdr3_nt: TGTGCCATCAGTTATAAATTGGACAGTACGAACACCGGGGAGCTGTTTTTT; cdr3_aa: CAISYKLDSTNTGELFF
d_call: NA; clone_size: NA; v_call: TRBV5-4; j_call: TRBJ2-3; cdr3_nt: TGTGCCAGCAGCTTGCTATTAGCGCAAGATACGCAGTATTTT; cdr3_aa: CASSLLLAQDTQYF
d_call: NA; clone_size: NA; v_call: TRBV9; j_call: TRBJ2-5; cdr3_nt: TGTGCCAGCAGCGGACGGGGACCCTCAAGGGAGACCCAGTACTTC; cdr3_aa: CASSGRGPSRETQYF
d_call: NA; clone_size: once; v_call: TRBV11-1; j_call: TRBJ2-7; cdr3_nt: TGTGCCAGCAGCCCAGGCTACGAGCAGTACTTC; cdr3_aa: CASSPGYEQYF
d_call: NA; clone_size: NA; v_call: TRBV30; j_call: TRBJ1-2; cdr3_nt: TGTGCCTGGAGGTCGAGATATGGCTACACCTTC; cdr3_aa: CAWRSRYGYTF
d_call: NA; clone_size: NA; v_call: TRBV29-1; j_call: TRBJ1-1; cdr3_nt: TGCAGCGTTGAATCCGTGAACACTGAAGCTTTCTTT; cdr3_aa: CSVESVNTEAFF
d_call: NA; clone_size: NA; v_call: TRBV6-5; j_call: TRBJ2-1; cdr3_nt: TGTGCCAGCACCCGGAGTAGCCTCGGGTACAATGAGCAGTTCTTC; cdr3_aa: CASTRSSLGYNEQFF
d_call: TRBD2; clone_size: NA; v_call: TRBV7-9; j_call: TRBJ2-7; cdr3_nt: TGTGCCAGCAGCTCACCGGGACTAGCGGGAGGGTCCTACGAGCAGTACTTC; cdr3_aa: CASSSPGLAGGSYEQYF
d_call: NA; clone_size: NA; v_call: TRBV2; j_call: TRBJ1-2; cdr3_nt: TGTGCCAGCGAAGGGGAACAGTGGAGTGGCTACACCTTC; cdr3_aa: CASEGEQWSGYTF
d_call: NA; clone_size: once; v_call: TRBV7-3; j_call: TRBJ1-1; cdr3_nt: TGTGCCAGCAGCTGGGGGGGCCACACTGAAGCTTTCTTT; cdr3_aa: CASSWGGHTEAFF
d_call: TRBD2; clone_size: NA; v_call: TRBV5-6; j_call: TRBJ2-5; cdr3_nt: TGTGCCAGCACCCCGAGCGACCGCCGGGGGGGGACCCAGTACTTC; cdr3_aa: CASTPSDRRGGTQYF
d_call: TRBD1; clone_size: NA; v_call: TRBV10-1; j_call: TRBJ2-7; cdr3_nt: TGCGCCAGCAGTGAGTGGGACAGGGCCTACGAGCAGTACTTC; cdr3_aa: CASSEWDRAYEQYF
d_call: NA; clone_size: once; v_call: TRBV7-2; j_call: TRBJ2-2; cdr3_nt: TGTGCCAGCAGCTTTGGACGTACGACCGGGGAGCTGTTTTTT; cdr3_aa: CASSFGRTTGELFF
d_call: TRBD2; clone_size: NA; v_call: TRBV29-1; j_call: TRBJ2-7; cdr3_nt: TGCAGCGTTGAGAGCGGGACCTCCTACGAGCAGTATTTC; cdr3_aa: CSVESGTSYEQYF
d_call: NA; clone_size: NA; v_call: TRBV28; j_call: TRBJ2-7; cdr3_nt: TGTGCCAGCAGGTCCCCAAGTGAGCAGTACTTC; cdr3_aa: CASRSPSEQYF
d_call: NA; clone_size: NA; v_call: TRBV7-2; j_call: TRBJ1-2; cdr3_nt: TGTGCCAGCAGCTTAGGAGTAGACAGACTATATGGCTACACCTTC; cdr3_aa: CASSLGVDRLYGYTF
d_call: NA; clone_size: NA; v_call: TRBV7-2; j_call: TRBJ1-1; cdr3_nt: TGTGCCAGCAGCTTAATAGGGGCGGGAACTGAAGCTTTCTTT; cdr3_aa: CASSLIGAGTEAFF
d_call: NA; clone_size: once; v_call: TRBV12-5; j_call: TRBJ2-5; cdr3_nt: TGTGCTAGTGCGGGGGCGGGGGAGACCCAGTACTTC; cdr3_aa: CASAGAGETQYF
d_call: TRBD1; clone_size: NA; v_call: TRBV4-2; j_call: TRBJ1-2; cdr3_nt: TGTGCCGGCAGCCACGCCACCCCTGACAGGGTTCCTGGCTATGGCTACGCCTTC; cdr3_aa: CAGSHATPDRVPGYGYAF